This TCR beta chain was profiled in a study of cytomegalovirus exposure and HLA in healthy donors. Findings and caveats of the study: In vitro assays verified that three CMV-associated chains recognized CMV antigens specifically. A list of around 150 TCR beta chains associated with cytomegalovirus was given. It was reported that the classifier diagnosed cytomegalovirus status with high specificity and sensitivity in both the original and validation cohorts.

With respect to this clone: Its antigen remains unidentified.

Germline V gene sequence: CDR1 SSHAT, CDR2 FNYEAQ (reference sequence). There are 16 residues in the CDR3. Produced via immunoSEQ multiplex PCR; TCRdb's table is partial and in-frame only. The sample includes 150,000 to 200,000 clones, around four fifths of them seen just once. The specimen was PBMCs. The sequence derives from a man aged 25 to 40 in good health and CMV-seropositive. The gene calls are TRBV7-7 and TRBJ2-5; 8 bases agree with TRBD1. CDR3 DNA: TGTGCTACGAGCTTAGGGTCCCCAGGGGGCACGGAGACCCAGTACTTC. Translated: CATSLGSPGGTETQYF.